The rows below give T cell receptor beta chains drawn from one sample of a study of cytomegalovirus exposure and HLA in healthy donors. The assay was immunoSEQ multiplex PCR, and TCRdb's table has in-frame clones only and misses some. This sample carries about 97,000 clones, roughly two thirds of them seen once, and the ten largest clones take about 3.5%. Sequenced: PBMCs. These receptor sequences come from a man aged 40-50 years in good health and CMV-seronegative. CDR3s include the opening cysteine and the closing phenylalanine or tryptophan. The D gene is left open where the match is weak. Clone size, where shown, is once, few, many, or a class for clones that have expanded.

D gene | J gene | clone size | CDR3 length | V gene | CDR3 protein | CDR3 DNA
TRBD1 | TRBJ1-4 | - | 17 | TRBV6-1 | CASSERLGQGDRRKLFF | TGTGCCAGCAGTGAAAGGTTAGGACAGGGGGACCGGAGGAAACTGTTTTTT
- | TRBJ1-1 | - | 14 | TRBV30 | CAFTGHLRNTEAFF | TGTGCCTTCACGGGACATCTGAGGAACACTGAAGCTTTCTTT
- | TRBJ1-5 | - | 11 | TRBV7-9 | CASSLGGTTHF | TGTGCCAGCAGCTTAGGAGGGACAACGCATTTT
TRBD1 | TRBJ1-1 | - | 19 | TRBV5-5 | CASSQKDRARFTMNTEAFF | TGTGCCAGCAGCCAAAAGGACAGGGCCAGGTTTACGATGAACACTGAAGCTTTCTTT
TRBD2 | TRBJ2-3 | - | 15 | TRBV6-4 | CASSRAGGNTDTQYF | TGTGCCAGCAGTAGAGCGGGGGGAAACACAGATACGCAGTATTTT
- | TRBJ2-3 | - | 16 | TRBV5-8 | CASSPGQPDDSDTQYF | TGTGCCAGCAGCCCAGGGCAGCCGGATGATTCAGATACGCAGTATTTT
- | TRBJ2-7 | - | 15 | TRBV30 | CAWRTFRGGFYEQYF | TGTGCCTGGAGGACATTCAGGGGAGGGTTCTACGAGCAGTACTTC
TRBD2 | TRBJ2-5 | - | 15 | TRBV5-1 | CASSLYLAGVETQYF | TGCGCCAGCAGCTTGTACCTAGCGGGGGTGGAGACCCAGTACTTC
- | TRBJ2-6 | - | 18 | TRBV5-6 | CASSRVRTALSGANVLTF | TGTGCCAGCAGCAGAGTACGGACAGCCCTCTCTGGGGCCAACGTCCTGACTTTC
- | TRBJ1-6 | - | 13 | TRBV6-5 | CASTLHEVSPLHF | TGTGCCAGCACTCTTCACGAGGTTTCACCCCTCCACTTT
- | TRBJ1-1 | - | 13 | TRBV6-5 | CASSSQTNTEAFF | TGTGCCAGCAGTTCCCAGACAAACACTGAAGCTTTCTTT
- | TRBJ1-1 | - | 14 | TRBV28 | CASSSPGENTEAFF | TGTGCCAGCAGTTCCCCCGGGGAGAACACTGAAGCTTTCTTT
TRBD2 | TRBJ2-3 | medium-sized | 16 | TRBV6-4 | CASSDSGGGATDTQYF | TGTGCCAGCAGTGACTCTGGCGGGGGGGCCACAGATACGCAGTATTTT
TRBD2 | TRBJ2-7 | - | 16 | TRBV7-8 | CASSLDSTSGGARQYF | TGTGCCAGCAGCTTGGACTCGACTAGCGGGGGGGCGCGGCAGTACTTC
- | TRBJ1-2 | - | 18 | TRBV6-1 | CASSEARPQRGFSYGYTF | TGTGCCAGCAGTGAAGCAAGGCCCCAAAGGGGGTTTAGCTATGGCTACACCTTC
TRBD1 | TRBJ1-6 | - | 13 | TRBV7-9 | CASRPTQGSPLHF | TGTGCCAGCAGACCCACACAGGGGTCACCCCTCCACTTT
TRBD1 | TRBJ1-2 | once | 16 | TRBV6-5 | CASSYNPETGTYGYTF | TGTGCCAGCAGTTATAACCCCGAGACAGGGACCTATGGCTACACCTTC
TRBD1 | TRBJ1-4 | - | 16 | TRBV28 | CASSSGQGAVNEKLFF | TGTGCCAGCAGTTCGGGACAGGGGGCGGTCAATGAAAAACTGTTTTTT
- | TRBJ2-2 | - | 13 | TRBV6-5 | CASTAGAGGELFF | TGTGCCAGCACCGCGGGGGCCGGCGGGGAGCTGTTTTTT
- | TRBJ2-3 | - | 15 | TRBV5-1 | CASSFVGFGGDTQYF | TGCGCCAGCAGCTTCGTGGGGTTCGGCGGGGATACGCAGTATTTT
- | TRBJ1-5 | once | 16 | TRBV19 | CASSSSWAGPNQPQHF | TGTGCCAGTAGTTCCTCCTGGGCAGGGCCCAATCAGCCCCAGCATTTT